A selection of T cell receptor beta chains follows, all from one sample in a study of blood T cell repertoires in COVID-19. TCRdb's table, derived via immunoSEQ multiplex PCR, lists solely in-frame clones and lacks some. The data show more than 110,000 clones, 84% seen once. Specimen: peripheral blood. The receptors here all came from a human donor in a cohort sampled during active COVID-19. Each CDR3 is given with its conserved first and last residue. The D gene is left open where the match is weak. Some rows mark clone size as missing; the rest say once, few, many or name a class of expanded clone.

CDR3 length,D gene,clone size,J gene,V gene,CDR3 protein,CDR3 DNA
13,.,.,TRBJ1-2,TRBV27,CASSLSDSYGYTF,TGTGCCAGCAGTTTGTCGGACAGCTATGGCTACACCTTC
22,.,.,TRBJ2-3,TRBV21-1,CASSKSPPLAGGLIKRADTQYF,TGTGCCAGCAGCAAATCCCCCCCGCTAGCGGGGGGGTTGATCAAGAGGGCAGATACGCAGTATTTT
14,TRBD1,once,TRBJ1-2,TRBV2,CATIITDRDYGYTF,TGTGCCACCATTATCACGGACAGGGACTATGGCTACACCTTC
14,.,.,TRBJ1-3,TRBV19,CASSQGKNGNTIYF,TGTGCCAGTAGCCAGGGGAAGAATGGAAACACCATATATTTT
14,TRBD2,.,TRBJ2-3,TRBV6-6,CASSTGGITDTQYF,TGTGCCAGCTCCACGGGGGGTATCACAGATACGCAGTATTTT
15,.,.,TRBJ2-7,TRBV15,CATSRLGVKSYEQYF,TGTGCCACCAGCAGACTAGGGGTTAAGTCCTACGAGCAGTACTTC
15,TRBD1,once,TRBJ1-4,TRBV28,CASRYRGQANEKLFF,TGTGCCAGCAGGTACCGGGGACAGGCTAATGAAAAACTGTTTTTT
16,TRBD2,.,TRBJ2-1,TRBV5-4,CASSPHSGSSYNEQFF,TGTGCCAGCAGCCCGCATAGCGGGAGCTCCTACAATGAGCAGTTCTTC
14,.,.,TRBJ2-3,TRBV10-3,CAIGEGGAGDTQYF,TGTGCCATCGGGGAAGGCGGGGCCGGGGATACGCAGTATTTT
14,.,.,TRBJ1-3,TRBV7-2,CASGPGSSGNTIYF,TGTGCCAGCGGTCCGGGGAGCTCTGGAAACACCATATATTTT